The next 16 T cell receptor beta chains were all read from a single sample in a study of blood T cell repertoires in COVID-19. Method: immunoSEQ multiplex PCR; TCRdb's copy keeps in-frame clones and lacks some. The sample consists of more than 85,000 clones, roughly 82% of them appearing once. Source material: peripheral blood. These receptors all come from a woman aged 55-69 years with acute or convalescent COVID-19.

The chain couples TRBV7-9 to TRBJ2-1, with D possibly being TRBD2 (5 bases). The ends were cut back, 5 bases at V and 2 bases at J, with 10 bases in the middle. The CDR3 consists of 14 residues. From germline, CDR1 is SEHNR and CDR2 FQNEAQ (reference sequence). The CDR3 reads CASSGPGAYNEQFF. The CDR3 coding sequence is TGTGCCAGCAGCGGACCCGGGGCCTACAATGAGCAGTTCTTC.

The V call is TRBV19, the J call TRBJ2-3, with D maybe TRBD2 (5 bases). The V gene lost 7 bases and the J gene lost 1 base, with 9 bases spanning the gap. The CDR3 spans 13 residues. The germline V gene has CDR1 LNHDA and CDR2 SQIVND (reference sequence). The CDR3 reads CASKAGGTDTQYF. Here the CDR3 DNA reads TGTGCCAGTAAGGCCGGGGGCACAGATACGCAGTATTTT.

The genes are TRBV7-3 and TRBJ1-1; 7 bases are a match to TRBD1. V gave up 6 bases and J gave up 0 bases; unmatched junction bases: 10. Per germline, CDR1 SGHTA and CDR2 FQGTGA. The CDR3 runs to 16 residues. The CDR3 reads CASSPQYRGLNTEAFF. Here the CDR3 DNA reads TGTGCCAGCAGTCCACAATACAGGGGATTGAACACTGAAGCTTTCTTT.

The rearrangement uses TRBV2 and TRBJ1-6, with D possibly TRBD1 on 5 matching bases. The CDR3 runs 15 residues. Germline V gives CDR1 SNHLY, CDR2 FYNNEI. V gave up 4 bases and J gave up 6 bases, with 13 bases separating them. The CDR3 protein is CASSARSQGNSPLHF. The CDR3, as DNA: TGTGCCAGCAGTGCAAGGAGCCAGGGTAATTCACCCCTCCACTTT.

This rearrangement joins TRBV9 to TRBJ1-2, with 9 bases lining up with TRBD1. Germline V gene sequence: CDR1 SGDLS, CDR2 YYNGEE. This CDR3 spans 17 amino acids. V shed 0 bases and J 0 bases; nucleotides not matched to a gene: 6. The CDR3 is CASSVGDRALPNYGYTF. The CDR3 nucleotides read TGTGCCAGCAGCGTAGGGGACAGGGCCCTCCCTAACTATGGCTACACCTTC.

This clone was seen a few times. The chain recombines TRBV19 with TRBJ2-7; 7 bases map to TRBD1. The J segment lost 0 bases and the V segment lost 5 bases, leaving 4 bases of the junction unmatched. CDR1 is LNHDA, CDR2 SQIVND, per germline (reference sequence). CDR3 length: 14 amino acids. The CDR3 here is CASSRDSISYEQYF. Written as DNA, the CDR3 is TGTGCCAGTAGTCGGGACAGCATCTCCTACGAGCAGTACTTC.

CDR3 in amino acids: CASSLASGRSYEQYF. CDR3 in DNA: TGTGCCAGCAGCTTAGCTTCAGGTAGATCCTACGAGCAGTACTTC. This chain uses TRBV7-6 with TRBJ2-7; D not certain. Trimming pared 0 bases from V and 1 base from J, leaving 10 bases between. From germline, CDR1 is SGHVS and CDR2 FNYEAQ. The CDR3 totals 15 residues. The full variable domain, in which reference TRBV7-6 and TRBJ2-7 provide the parts outside the CDR3, is GAGVSQSPRYKVTKRGQDVALRCDPISGHVSLYWYRQALGQGPEFLTYFNYEAQQDKSGLPNDRFSAERPEGSISTLTIQRTEQRDSAMYRCASSLASGRSYEQYFGPGTRLTVT.

CDR3 in DNA: TGCGCCAGCAGCGCGGGACAGGGGGCGCGGGAGCAGTACTTC. Protein product: CASSAGQGAREQYF. V usage is TRBV4-3 and J usage is TRBJ2-7, with 12 positions matching TRBD1. V lost 5 bases and J lost 7; bases outside the gene matches: 6. This CDR3 region has 14 residues. CDR1 and CDR2 (germline): LGHNA, YSLEER.

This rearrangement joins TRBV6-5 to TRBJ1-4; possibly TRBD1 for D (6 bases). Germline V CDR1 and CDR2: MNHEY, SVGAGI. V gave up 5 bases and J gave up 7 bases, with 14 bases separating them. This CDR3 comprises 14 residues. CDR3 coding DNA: TGTGCCAGCAGTAGGACAGTCGGTTTTGAAAAACTGTTTTTT. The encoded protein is CASSRTVGFEKLFF.

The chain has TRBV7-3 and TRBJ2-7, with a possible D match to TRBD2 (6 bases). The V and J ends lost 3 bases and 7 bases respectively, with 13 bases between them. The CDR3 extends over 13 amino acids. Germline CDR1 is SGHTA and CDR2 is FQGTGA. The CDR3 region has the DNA TGTGCCAGCAGCTTGGGGGATGGGAGGGAGCAGTACTTC. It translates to CASSLGDGREQYF.

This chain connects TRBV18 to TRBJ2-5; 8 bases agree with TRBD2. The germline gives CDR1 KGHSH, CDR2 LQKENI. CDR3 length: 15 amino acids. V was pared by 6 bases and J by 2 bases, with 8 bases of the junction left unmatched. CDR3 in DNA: TGTGCCAGCTCCCGAAGCCGGGGGGGACAAGAGACCCAGTACTTC. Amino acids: CASSRSRGGQETQYF.

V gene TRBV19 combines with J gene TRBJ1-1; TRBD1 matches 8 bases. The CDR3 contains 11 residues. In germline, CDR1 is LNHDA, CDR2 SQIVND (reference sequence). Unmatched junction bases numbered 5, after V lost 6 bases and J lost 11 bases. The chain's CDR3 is CASSLWDRAFF. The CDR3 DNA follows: TGTGCCAGTAGCCTATGGGACAGGGCTTTCTTT.

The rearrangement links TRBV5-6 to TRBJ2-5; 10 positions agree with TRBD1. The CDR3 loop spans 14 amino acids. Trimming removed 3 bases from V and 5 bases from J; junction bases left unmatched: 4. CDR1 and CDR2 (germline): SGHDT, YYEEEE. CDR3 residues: CASSSRTGGETQYF. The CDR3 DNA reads TGTGCCAGCAGCTCACGGACAGGGGGGGAGACCCAGTACTTC.

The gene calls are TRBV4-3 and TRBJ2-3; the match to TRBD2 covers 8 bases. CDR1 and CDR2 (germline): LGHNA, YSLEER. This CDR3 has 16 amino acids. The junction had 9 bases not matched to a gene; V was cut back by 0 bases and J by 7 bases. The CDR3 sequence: CASSQDRRGGLNTQYF. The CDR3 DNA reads TGCGCCAGCAGCCAAGATAGACGGGGGGGTTTGAATACGCAGTATTTT.

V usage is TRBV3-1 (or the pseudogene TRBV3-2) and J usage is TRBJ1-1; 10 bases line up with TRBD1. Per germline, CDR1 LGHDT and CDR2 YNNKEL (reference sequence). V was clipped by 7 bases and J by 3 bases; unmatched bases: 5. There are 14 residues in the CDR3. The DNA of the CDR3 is TGTGCCAGCACCTCGACAGGGGGCGACACTGAAGCTTTCTTT. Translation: CASTSTGGDTEAFF.

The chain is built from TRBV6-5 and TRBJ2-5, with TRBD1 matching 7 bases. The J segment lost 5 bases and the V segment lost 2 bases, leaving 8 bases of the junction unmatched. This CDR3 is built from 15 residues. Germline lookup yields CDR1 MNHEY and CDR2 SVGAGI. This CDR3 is CASSYPNQGQETQYF. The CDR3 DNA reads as TGTGCCAGCAGTTACCCAAATCAGGGACAGGAGACCCAGTACTTC.